This TCR beta chain was profiled in a study of PD-1 blockade in classical Hodgkin lymphoma (dated by TCRdb to 2020 to 2021). For context, the study as a whole: Nivolumab dosing was 3 mg/kg intravenously every 2 weeks, continuing until either disease progression or unacceptable toxicity. The study used CyTOF and TCR beta sequencing to define a peripheral blood immune signature of response to PD-1 blockade in classical Hodgkin lymphoma. Study-level results and caveats: The study was limited to a single clinical trial cohort, and causes of repertoire differences, possibly disease activity or prior therapy, remained undefined. Baseline TCR diversity was reported as lower in newly diagnosed patients than in healthy donors, and lower still in relapsed/refractory patients. CD4+ but not CD8+ TCR diversity rose significantly by C4D1 (p=0.0027 vs p=0.16), most apparent in complete responders (p=0.02). Diversity was lower in patients who began nivolumab less than 1 year after ASCT, so these patients were left out of later analyses to avoid confounding by immune reconstitution. Trial patients with a complete response had baseline diversity similar to that of newly diagnosed patients, while partial responders and progressors had significantly lower diversity.

The Qiagen DNeasy kit was used to extract genomic DNA both from unsorted PBMCs and from the negatively selected CD4+ and CD8+ fractions. TCR beta CDR3 regions were amplified by immunoSEQ multiplex PCR using primers annealing to V and J segments. A synthetic immune receptor repertoire was used to minimize amplification bias, and remaining bias was computationally removed after sequencing. In the original analysis: Repertoire diversity was quantified as the Shannon entropy index using custom Python scripts. The unsorted, CD4+ and CD8+ repertoires were each analyzed separately, with the exception of combined analyses, where CD4+ and CD8+ sequences were merged in silico. A clone counted as expanded when the clone's frequency after treatment rose at least 2-fold relative to C1D1, and clones undetected at baseline were given a pseudocount of 0.5. Clones with 0 or 1 copy at C1D1 were defined as singleton clones, while clones with 2 or more copies were defined as non-singleton clones. Clones expanded in unsorted samples were labelled as CD4+, CD8+ or unknown by matching protein sequences in sorted samples from the same patient. Wilcoxon tests on paired samples were used to test diversity changes from C1D1 to C4D1. TCRdb carries this immuneACCESS record with in-frame sequences only. Its versions omit some clonotypes, under half of them owing to an unresolved V gene in the studies checked, with the rest unexplained. That table supplies the V and J calls and clone size; D and trimming were determined from the DNA. The sample table records roughly 140,000 clones; about 78% of these occur just once. The ten biggest clones cover over 7.5% of the sample.

According to the germline V gene, CDR1 reads LGHNT and CDR2 reads FRNRAP. The cysteine opens and the phenylalanine closes a CDR3 of 14 amino acids. Only the CDR3 DNA is retained, 42 bases long and in frame from the first base. V is reduced by 1 base and J by 1 base, leaving a spacing of 7 bases between them. As a fraction of the sample, this clone is medium-sized (0.01 to 0.1%). There is no known antigen for this receptor. No quality values exist for individual bases; no much larger clone is one base distant. What the time point label conveys for this sample: cycle 2 day 1 (C2D1) of nivolumab. All trial patients had relapsed after autologous stem cell transplantation, with cohorts A, B and C differing in prior brentuximab vedotin exposure. The trial cohort included 55 to 65 patients with relapsed/refractory classical Hodgkin lymphoma, and each patient had a best overall response of complete response, partial response or progressive disease. Single-agent nivolumab was administered to trial patients in the multi-cohort phase II CheckMate 205 trial. An independent review committee assessed best overall response using the 2007 International Working Group response criteria. Trial PBMCs were collected just before the start of nivolumab (C1D1) and during therapy at cycle 2 day 1 and cycle 4 day 1. Peripheral blood was collected in 8 mL Vacutainer Cell Preparation Tubes, from which PBMCs were isolated by centrifugation and then cryopreserved.

This chain joins TRBV12-5 to TRBJ1-1; no D gene call is confident. This sample comprised peripheral blood mononuclear cells (PBMCs), obtained before the second cycle of nivolumab. This TCR was recovered from a human donor with classical Hodgkin lymphoma. The DNA sequence is given as TGTGCTAGTGGTTTGGCCGGGTCGAACACTGAAGCTTTCTTT. Translated, it gives CASGLAGSNTEAFF.